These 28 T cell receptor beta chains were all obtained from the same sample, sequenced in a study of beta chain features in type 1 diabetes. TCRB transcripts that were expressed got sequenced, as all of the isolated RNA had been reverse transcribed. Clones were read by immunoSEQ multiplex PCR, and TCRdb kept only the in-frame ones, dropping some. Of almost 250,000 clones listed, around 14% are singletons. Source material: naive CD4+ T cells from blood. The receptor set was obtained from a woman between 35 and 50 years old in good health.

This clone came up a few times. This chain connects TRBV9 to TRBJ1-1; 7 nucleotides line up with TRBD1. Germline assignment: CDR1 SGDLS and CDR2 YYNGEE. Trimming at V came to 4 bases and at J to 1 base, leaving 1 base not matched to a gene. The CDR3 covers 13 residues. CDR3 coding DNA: TGTGCCAGCAGCCACAGGGGGAACACTGAAGCTTTCTTT. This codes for CASSHRGNTEAFF.

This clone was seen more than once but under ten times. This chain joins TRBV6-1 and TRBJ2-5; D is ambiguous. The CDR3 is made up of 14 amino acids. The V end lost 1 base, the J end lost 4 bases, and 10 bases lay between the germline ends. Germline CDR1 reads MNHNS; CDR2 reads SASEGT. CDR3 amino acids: CASSEGRSLETQYF. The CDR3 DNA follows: TGTGCCAGCAGTGAAGGGAGAAGCCTAGAGACCCAGTACTTC.

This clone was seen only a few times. The CDR3 DNA is TGTGCCAGCACCTACAAGGGGGACGGAAACACCATATATTTT. Amino acids: CASTYKGDGNTIYF. The chain recombines TRBV6-6 with TRBJ1-3, with D perhaps matching TRBD1 (6 bases). Between the trimmed V and J ends, which lost 7 bases and 4 bases, there was a span of 14 bases. CDR3 length: 14 residues. Germline V gene data show CDR1 as MNHNY and CDR2 as SVGAGI (reference sequence).

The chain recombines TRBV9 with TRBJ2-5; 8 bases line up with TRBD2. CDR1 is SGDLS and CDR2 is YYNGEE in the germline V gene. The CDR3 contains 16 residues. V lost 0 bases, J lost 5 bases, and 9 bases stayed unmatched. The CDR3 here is CASSVEVGLVGETQYF. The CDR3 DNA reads TGTGCCAGCAGCGTAGAGGTGGGACTAGTGGGGGAGACCCAGTACTTC.

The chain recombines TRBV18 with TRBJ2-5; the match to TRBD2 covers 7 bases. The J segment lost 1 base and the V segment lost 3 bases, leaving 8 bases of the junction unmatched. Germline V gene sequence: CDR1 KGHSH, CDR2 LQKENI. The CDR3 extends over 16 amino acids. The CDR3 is CASSPREGRSQETQYF. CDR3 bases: TGTGCCAGCTCACCGAGGGAGGGTAGATCCCAAGAGACCCAGTACTTC.

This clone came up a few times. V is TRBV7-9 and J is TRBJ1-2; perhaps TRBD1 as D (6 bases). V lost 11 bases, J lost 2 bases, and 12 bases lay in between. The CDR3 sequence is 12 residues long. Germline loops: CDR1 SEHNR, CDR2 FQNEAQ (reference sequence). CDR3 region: CAGEGGNYGYTF. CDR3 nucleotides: TGTGCCGGAGAAGGGGGAAACTATGGCTACACCTTC.

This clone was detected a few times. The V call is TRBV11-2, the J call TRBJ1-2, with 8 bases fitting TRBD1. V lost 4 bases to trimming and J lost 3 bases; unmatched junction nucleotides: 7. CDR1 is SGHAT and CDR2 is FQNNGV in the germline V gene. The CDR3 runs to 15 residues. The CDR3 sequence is CASSSTGGDDYGYTF. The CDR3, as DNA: TGTGCCAGCAGCTCTACAGGGGGGGATGACTATGGCTACACCTTC.

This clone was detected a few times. The DNA for the CDR3 is TGCGCCAGCAGCACGCCCGGACAGAGTCAAGAGACCCAGTACTTC. This codes for CASSTPGQSQETQYF. V gene TRBV5-1 combines with J gene TRBJ2-5; D may be TRBD1 (6 bases). Germline CDR1 and CDR2: SGHRS and YFSETQ. V shed 4 bases and J shed 2 bases, with 15 bases lying between them. The CDR3 extends over 15 amino acids.

CDR3 sequence (DNA): TGCGCCAGCAGCCTAGAACACGGGGGGTCCGCGAGCTATGGCTACACCTTC. Its protein is CASSLEHGGSASYGYTF. The chain uses TRBV4-3 and TRBJ1-2; perhaps TRBD1 as D (5 bases). The CDR3 spans 17 residues. V lost 4 bases to trimming and J lost 4 bases, with 22 bases between them. From germline, CDR1 is LGHNA and CDR2 YSLEER.

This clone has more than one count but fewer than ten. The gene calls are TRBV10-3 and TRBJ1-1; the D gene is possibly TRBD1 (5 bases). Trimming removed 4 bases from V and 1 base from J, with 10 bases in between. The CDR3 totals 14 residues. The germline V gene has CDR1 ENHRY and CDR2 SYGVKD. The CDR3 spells CAISGSQGNTEAFF. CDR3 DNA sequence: TGTGCCATCAGTGGGTCTCAGGGGAACACTGAAGCTTTCTTT.

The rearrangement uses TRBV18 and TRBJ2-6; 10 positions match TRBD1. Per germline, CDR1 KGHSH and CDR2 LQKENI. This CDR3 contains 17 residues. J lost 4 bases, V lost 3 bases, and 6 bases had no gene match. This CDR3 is CASSPTGGAGGANVLTF. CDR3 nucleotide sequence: TGTGCCAGCTCACCGACAGGGGGCGCTGGAGGGGCCAACGTCCTGACTTTC.

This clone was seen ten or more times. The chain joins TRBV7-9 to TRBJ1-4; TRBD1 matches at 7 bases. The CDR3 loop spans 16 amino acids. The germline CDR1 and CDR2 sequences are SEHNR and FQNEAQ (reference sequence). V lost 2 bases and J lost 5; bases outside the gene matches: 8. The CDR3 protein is CASSLRTGQLNEKLFF. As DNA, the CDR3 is TGTGCCAGCAGCTTAAGGACGGGACAGCTAAATGAAAAACTGTTTTTT.

The CDR3 here is CASSATSGGHYGYTF. The CDR3 region has the DNA TGTGCCAGCAGTGCTACCTCAGGGGGCCACTATGGCTACACCTTC. V gene TRBV6-4 combines with J gene TRBJ1-2; TRBD1 matches at 8 bases. This CDR3 spans 15 amino acids. Germline V gene data show CDR1 as MRHNA and CDR2 as SNTAGT. The ends lost 4 bases at V and 3 bases at J; junction bases unmatched: 7.

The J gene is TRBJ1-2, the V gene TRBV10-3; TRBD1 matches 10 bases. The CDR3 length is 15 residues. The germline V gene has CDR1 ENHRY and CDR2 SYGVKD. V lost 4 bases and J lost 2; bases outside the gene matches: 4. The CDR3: CAISGPGQGNYGYTF. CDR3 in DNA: TGTGCCATCAGTGGACCGGGACAGGGGAACTATGGCTACACCTTC.

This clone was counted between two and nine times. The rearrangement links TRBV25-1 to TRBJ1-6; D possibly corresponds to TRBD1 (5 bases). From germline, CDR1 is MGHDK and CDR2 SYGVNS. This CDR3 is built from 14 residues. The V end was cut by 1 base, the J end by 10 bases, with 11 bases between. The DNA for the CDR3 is TGTGCCAGCAGTGAATGGGGGGTAGGGTCACCCCTCCACTTT. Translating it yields CASSEWGVGSPLHF.

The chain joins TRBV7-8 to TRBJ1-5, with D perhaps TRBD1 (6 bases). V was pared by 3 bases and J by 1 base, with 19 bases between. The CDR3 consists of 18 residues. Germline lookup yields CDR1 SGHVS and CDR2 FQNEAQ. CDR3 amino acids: CASSFYEQGEASNQPQHF. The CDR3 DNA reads TGTGCCAGCAGCTTTTATGAACAGGGAGAGGCGAGCAATCAGCCCCAGCATTTT.

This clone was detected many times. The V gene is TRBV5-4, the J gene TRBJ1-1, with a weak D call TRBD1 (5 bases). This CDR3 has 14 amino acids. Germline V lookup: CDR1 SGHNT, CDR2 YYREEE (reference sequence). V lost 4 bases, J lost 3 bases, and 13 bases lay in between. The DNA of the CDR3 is TGTGCCAGCAGCACACTACTGACAGACACTGAAGCTTTCTTT. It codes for CASSTLLTDTEAFF.

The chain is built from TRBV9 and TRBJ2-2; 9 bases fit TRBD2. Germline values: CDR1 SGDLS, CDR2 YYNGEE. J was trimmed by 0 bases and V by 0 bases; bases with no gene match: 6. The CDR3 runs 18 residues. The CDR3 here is CASSVGISGGTNTGELFF. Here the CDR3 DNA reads TGTGCCAGCAGCGTAGGAATTAGCGGGGGCACGAACACCGGGGAGCTGTTTTTT.

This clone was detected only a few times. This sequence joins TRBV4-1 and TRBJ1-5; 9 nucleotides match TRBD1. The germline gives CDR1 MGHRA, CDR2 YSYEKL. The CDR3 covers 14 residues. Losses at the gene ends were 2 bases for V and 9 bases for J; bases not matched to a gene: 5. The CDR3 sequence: CASSQRTGDPPQHF. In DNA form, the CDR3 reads TGCGCCAGCAGCCAACGGACAGGGGATCCGCCCCAGCATTTT.

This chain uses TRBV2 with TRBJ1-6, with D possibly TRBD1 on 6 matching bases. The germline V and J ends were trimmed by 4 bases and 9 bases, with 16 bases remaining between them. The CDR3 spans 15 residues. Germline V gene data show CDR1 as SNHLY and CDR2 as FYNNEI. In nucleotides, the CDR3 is TGTGCCAGCAGTGTTAGCAGGGAGACAGGTTCACCCCTCCACTTT. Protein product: CASSVSRETGSPLHF. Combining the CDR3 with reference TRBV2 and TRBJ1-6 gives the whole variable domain EPEVTQTPSHQVTQMGQEVILRCVPISNHLYFYWYRQILGQKVEFLVSFYNNEISEKSEIFDDQFSVERPDGSNFTLKIRSTKLEDSAMYFCASSVSRETGSPLHFGNGTRLTVT.

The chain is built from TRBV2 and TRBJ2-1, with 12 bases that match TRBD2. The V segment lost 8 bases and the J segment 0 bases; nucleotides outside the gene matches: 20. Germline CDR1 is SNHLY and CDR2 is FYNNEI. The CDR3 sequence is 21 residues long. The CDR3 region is CASRTHATGTSGFSSYNEQFF. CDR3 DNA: TGTGCCAGCCGCACCCATGCGACCGGGACTAGCGGGTTCAGCTCCTACAATGAGCAGTTCTTC. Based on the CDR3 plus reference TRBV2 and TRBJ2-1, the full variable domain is EPEVTQTPSHQVTQMGQEVILRCVPISNHLYFYWYRQILGQKVEFLVSFYNNEISEKSEIFDDQFSVERPDGSNFTLKIRSTKLEDSAMYFCASRTHATGTSGFSSYNEQFFGPGTRLTVL.

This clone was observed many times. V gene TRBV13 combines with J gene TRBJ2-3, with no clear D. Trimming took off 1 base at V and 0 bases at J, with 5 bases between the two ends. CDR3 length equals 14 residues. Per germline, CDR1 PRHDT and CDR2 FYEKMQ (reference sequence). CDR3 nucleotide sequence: TGTGCCAGCAGCTTAGATCCGAGCACAGATACGCAGTATTTT. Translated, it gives CASSLDPSTDTQYF.

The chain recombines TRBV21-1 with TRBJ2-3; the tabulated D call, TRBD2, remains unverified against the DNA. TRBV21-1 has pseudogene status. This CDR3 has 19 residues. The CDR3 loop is CASSQGGPRAGGTTDTQYF. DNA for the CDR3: TGTGCCAGCAGCCAAGGGGGCCCTAGAGCGGGGGGGACCACAGATACGCAGTATTTT.

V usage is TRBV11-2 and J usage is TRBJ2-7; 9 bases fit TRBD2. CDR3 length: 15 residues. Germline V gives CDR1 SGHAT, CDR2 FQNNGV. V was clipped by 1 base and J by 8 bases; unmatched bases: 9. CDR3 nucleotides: TGTGCCAGCAGCTTAGGGCGGGGGGGTCTTACGAAGCAGTACTTC. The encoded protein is CASSLGRGGLTKQYF.

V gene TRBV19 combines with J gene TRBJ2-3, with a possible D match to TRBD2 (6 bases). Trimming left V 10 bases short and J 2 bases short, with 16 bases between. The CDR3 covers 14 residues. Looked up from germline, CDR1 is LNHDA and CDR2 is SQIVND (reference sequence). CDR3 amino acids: CATRRQGLTDTQYF. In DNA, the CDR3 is TGTGCCACACGAAGGCAGGGACTCACAGATACGCAGTATTTT.

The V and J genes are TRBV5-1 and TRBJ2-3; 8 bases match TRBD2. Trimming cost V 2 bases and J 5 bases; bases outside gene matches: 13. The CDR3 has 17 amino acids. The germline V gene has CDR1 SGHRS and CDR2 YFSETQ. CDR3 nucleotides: TGCGCCAGCAGCTTCGAGCGGGGGTCCCGGAGGGGAGATACGCAGTATTTT. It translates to CASSFERGSRRGDTQYF.

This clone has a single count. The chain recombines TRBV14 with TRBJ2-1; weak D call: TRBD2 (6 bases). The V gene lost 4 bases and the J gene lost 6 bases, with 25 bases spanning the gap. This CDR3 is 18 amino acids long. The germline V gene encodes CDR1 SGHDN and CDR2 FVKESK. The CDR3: CASSLITWRGPLSNEQFF. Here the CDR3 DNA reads TGTGCCAGCAGCCTTATTACGTGGCGGGGCCCCTTGTCCAATGAGCAGTTCTTC.

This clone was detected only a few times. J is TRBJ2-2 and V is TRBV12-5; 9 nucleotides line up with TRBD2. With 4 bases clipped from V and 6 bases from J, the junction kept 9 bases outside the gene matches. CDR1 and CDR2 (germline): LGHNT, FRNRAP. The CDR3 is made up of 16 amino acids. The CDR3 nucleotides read TGTGCTAGTGGTTCCTTTGCGGGGGGGTATTCCGGGGAGCTGTTTTTT. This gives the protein CASGSFAGGYSGELFF. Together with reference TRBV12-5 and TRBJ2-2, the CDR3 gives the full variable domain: DARVTQTPRHKVTEMGQEVTMRCQPILGHNTVFWYRQTMMQGLELLAYFRNRAPLDDSGMPKDRFSAEMPDATLATLKIQPSEPRDSAVYFCASGSFAGGYSGELFFGEGSRLTVL.